This entry lists 18 T cell receptor beta chains sequenced from one sample in a study of CD8 T cells in ankylosing spondylitis. TCRdb analysed the 5' RACE reads with MiXCR anew, one entry per CDR3 protein. The data contain some 100,000 distinct CDR3 sequences, about 8.6% of them seen just once; the ten biggest clones take up 9.9%. Sequenced input: blood, either unsorted or a sorted T cell fraction (not recorded which). The origin of the receptors is a male donor with ankylosing spondylitis or in good health (not recorded which).

This clonotype occurred many times. J is TRBJ1-2 and V is TRBV5-6; maybe TRBD1 (6 bases). V lost 1 base and J lost 5, with 12 bases in between. Germline lookup yields CDR1 SGHDT and CDR2 YYEEEE. This CDR3 contains 14 residues. CDR3 residues: CASSLIPGQYGYTF. The CDR3 DNA reads as TGTGCCAGCAGCTTGATCCCGGGACAATATGGCTACACCTTC.

With regard to this clonotype: The junction departs from germline at one end; a sequencing error may be responsible. The chain joins TRBV29-1 to TRBJ2-6; 8 nucleotides align to TRBD1. Germline-derived CDR1 and CDR2 are SQVTM and ANQGSEA. The CDR3 length is 19 residues. CDR3 residues: CSVEDLPGQGIAGANALTF. CDR3 DNA: TGCAGCGTTGAAGATCTACCCGGACAGGGTATTGCTGGGGCCAACGCCCTGACTTTC.

This clonotype has a count of ten or more. V is TRBV5-1 and J is TRBJ2-7; D perhaps matches TRBD2 (5 bases). This CDR3 is 15 amino acids long. Germline V CDR1 and CDR2: SGHRS, YFSETQ. Trimming stripped 0 bases from V and 3 bases from J, with 13 bases between. CDR3 region: CASSLGGVGGYEQYF. CDR3 sequence (DNA): TGCGCCAGCAGCTTGGGGGGTGTAGGAGGCTACGAGCAGTACTTC. The full variable domain, with the rest looked up from reference TRBV5-1 and TRBJ2-7, is KAGVTQTPRYLIKTRGQQVTLSCSPISGHRSVSWYQQTPGQGLQFLFEYFSETQRNKGNFPGRFSGRQFSNSRSEMNVSTLELGDSALYLCASSLGGVGGYEQYFGPGTRLTVT.

The sample holds a few counts of this clonotype. The chain carries TRBV7-9 and TRBJ1-1; weak D call: TRBD1 (6 bases). This CDR3 spans 13 amino acids. V was shortened by 7 bases and J by 8 bases, with 17 bases between the two germline ends. Germline V gene lookup returns CDR1 SEHNR and CDR2 FQNEAQ (reference sequence). The CDR3 loop is CASIESSGQEAFF. The CDR3 DNA reads TGTGCCAGCATCGAGTCTTCTGGACAGGAAGCTTTCTTT.

This clonotype was observed many times. The genes are TRBV6-5 and TRBJ2-7; a weak D match, TRBD1 (5 bases). The CDR3 contains 14 residues. CDR1 is MNHEY and CDR2 is SVGAGI in the germline V gene. The germline V and J ends were trimmed by 2 bases and 2 bases, with 10 bases remaining between them. The CDR3 here is CASSYPGPPYEQYF. In DNA, the CDR3 is TGTGCCAGCAGTTACCCAGGGCCACCCTACGAGCAGTACTTC.

This clonotype was recorded at least ten times. This chain connects TRBV20-1 to TRBJ2-2; TRBD1 aligns across 11 bases. This CDR3 is 14 amino acids long. Germline V gene sequence: CDR1 DFQATT, CDR2 SNEGSKA (reference sequence). Trimming took 0 bases from V and 8 from J; bases not matched to a gene: 2. The CDR3 sequence is CSARDRDRGGELFF. The CDR3 DNA reads TGCAGTGCTAGAGATCGGGACAGGGGGGGGGAGCTGTTTTTT.

This clonotype occurred many times. The chain has TRBV12-3 or TRBV12-4 and TRBJ2-7; D call uncertain. The CDR3 is 15 amino acids. Trimming removed 2 bases from V and 2 bases from J, with 13 bases in between. The CDR3 DNA is TGTGCCAGCAGTTTAATGGGCAGTCTAACCTACGAGCAGTACTTC. Amino acid sequence: CASSLMGSLTYEQYF.

This clonotype was recorded a few times. The chain links TRBV5-1 to TRBJ2-3; TRBD2 agrees at 10 bases. The length of the CDR3 is 16 residues. V shed 4 bases, J shed 4 bases, and the junction held 9 bases outside the gene matches. The germline V gene encodes CDR1 SGHRS and CDR2 YFSETQ. As DNA, the CDR3 is TGCGCCAGCAGCATACAAGCGGGAGGGCCCTCAGATACGCAGTATTTT. It encodes CASSIQAGGPSDTQYF.

This clonotype was recorded many times. V is TRBV14 and J is TRBJ2-1, with a tentative D call TRBD2 (6 bases). CDR1 and CDR2 from the germline V gene are SGHDN and FVKESK. The CDR3 loop spans 14 amino acids. Trimming stripped 4 bases from V and 6 bases from J, with 13 bases between. CDR3 sequence (DNA): TGTGCCAGCAGCCCTTCTAGCGACCTCAATGAGCAGTTCTTC. The encoded protein is CASSPSSDLNEQFF.

This clonotype came up many times. The chain recombines TRBV28 with TRBJ2-5, with 9 bases fitting TRBD1. The CDR3 has 17 residues. Germline V gene sequence: CDR1 MDHEN, CDR2 SYDVKM. The V segment lost 6 bases and the J segment 6 bases; nucleotides outside the gene matches: 17. The CDR3 sequence is CASRIGSGTGFPQTQYF. CDR3 coding DNA: TGTGCCAGCAGGATCGGATCTGGGACAGGGTTCCCACAGACCCAGTACTTC. The full variable domain, completed using reference TRBV28 and TRBJ2-5, is DVKVTQSSRYLVKRTGEKVFLECVQDMDHENMFWYRQDPGLGLRLIYFSYDVKMKEKGDIPEGYSVSREKKERFSLILESASTNQTSMYLCASRIGSGTGFPQTQYFGPGTRLLVL.

Concerning this clonotype itself: This could be a read error, since a much larger clone is one nucleotide away. Since no conserved phenylalanine or tryptophan closes the CDR3, a read error is the likely cause. The J gene is TRBJ2-3, the V gene TRBV20-1; 14 positions agree with TRBD2. Germline trimming cut 4 bases from V and 3 bases from J; bases unmatched to any gene: 3. This CDR3 is 15 amino acids long. Germline V gene lookup returns CDR1 DFQATT and CDR2 SNEGSKA (reference sequence). The CDR3 here is CSATTSGRATDTQYL. CDR3 nucleotides: TGCAGTGCTACGACTAGCGGGAGGGCAACAGATACGCAGTATTTG.

This clonotype has a count of ten or more. The rearrangement joins TRBV2 to TRBJ2-5; 8 bases align to TRBD1. Germline-derived CDR1 and CDR2 are SNHLY and FYNNEI. This CDR3 is built from 13 residues. The ends lost 7 bases at V and 5 bases at J; junction bases unmatched: 6. The CDR3 region is CASNTGGSETQYF. For the CDR3, the DNA is TGTGCCAGCAATACAGGGGGATCGGAGACCCAGTACTTC. Looking up the rest from reference TRBV2 and TRBJ2-5 gives the full variable domain: EPEVTQTPSHQVTQMGQEVILRCVPISNHLYFYWYRQILGQKVEFLVSFYNNEISEKSEIFDDQFSVERPDGSNFTLKIRSTKLEDSAMYFCASNTGGSETQYFGPGTRLLVL.

This clonotype was observed at least ten times. This sequence joins TRBV10-3 and TRBJ1-6, with D unclear. V gave up 10 bases and J gave up 3 bases, with 16 bases separating them. Germline V gene lookup returns CDR1 ENHRY and CDR2 SYGVKD. The CDR3 is made up of 15 amino acids. The CDR3 bases are TGTGCCAGCTCACCTACGTCCTTCTATAATTCACCCCTCCACTTT. Protein product: CASSPTSFYNSPLHF.

This clonotype was recorded at least ten times. The chain joins TRBV19 to TRBJ1-5; no reliable D call. Trimming took 11 bases from V and 2 from J, leaving 10 bases between them. Germline CDR1 LNHDA, CDR2 SQIVND (reference sequence). The CDR3 is 12 amino acids. The DNA for the CDR3 is TGTGCCTGCCCAGGAGGCAATCAGCCCCAGCATTTT. This translates into CACPGGNQPQHF.

The chain has TRBV6-5 and TRBJ1-5, with unresolved D. V lost 4 bases and J 8 bases, leaving 12 bases between the germline ends. The CDR3 is made up of 13 amino acids. Germline loops: CDR1 MNHEY, CDR2 SVGAGI. In DNA form, the CDR3 reads TGTGCCAGCAGTTCGGAGACTAGGAAGCCCCAGCATTTT. Translating gives CASSSETRKPQHF.

This clonotype has ten or more counts. The CDR3 region is CASSPPGGADEQFF. The CDR3 DNA follows: TGTGCCAGCAGCCCGCCAGGGGGGGCCGACGAGCAGTTCTTC. The chain links TRBV5-6 to TRBJ2-1; D is possibly TRBD1 or TRBD2 (7 bases each). Germline values: CDR1 SGHDT, CDR2 YYEEEE. The V gene lost 4 bases and the J gene lost 10 bases, with 18 bases spanning the gap. The CDR3 is made up of 14 amino acids.

This clonotype showed up many times. The gene calls are TRBV19 and TRBJ2-1, with 7 bases identical to TRBD1. Germline CDR1 is LNHDA and CDR2 is SQIVND (reference sequence). Trimming took 5 bases from V and 1 from J; bases not matched to a gene: 8. This CDR3 spans 16 amino acids. This chain's CDR3 is CASSSTTGVSYNEQFF. The CDR3 DNA reads TGTGCCAGTAGTTCAACAACAGGGGTTTCCTACAATGAGCAGTTCTTC.

CDR3 DNA: TGTGCCAGCAGCCATTTAGCGGGAGAGCACAATGAGCAGTTCTTC. This gives the protein CASSHLAGEHNEQFF. The gene calls are TRBV4-2 and TRBJ2-1; 9 nucleotides align to TRBD2. The germline CDR1 and CDR2 sequences are LGHNA and YNFKEQ. J gave up 5 bases and V 3 bases, and 5 bases lay outside the gene matches. This CDR3 comprises 15 residues.